This T cell receptor (beta chain) was obtained from a study of shared clonotypes between healthy human individuals (dated by TCRdb to the early 2020s). Regarding the research as a whole: Two women and three men aged 18 to 49 years were included in the cohort. The study deeply sequenced blood TCR repertoires of several healthy adults to estimate repertoire size and the extent of clonotype sharing between individuals. To increase sequencing depth and limit assay-specific biases, different laboratories used diverse techniques to prepare libraries and sequence TCR repertoires. Each donor's leukapheresis produced roughly between roughly 0.85 and 10 billion PBMCs. Study-wide conclusions, independent of this receptor: The genetic and exposure-history diversity represented was limited by the small number of donors. Sampling was restricted to blood, and TCR repertoires in tissues likely differ from the TCR repertoires found in blood. Pairwise subsampling led to the expectation that sequencing depth would affect the degree of clonotype sharing among donors.

As to this clone: Its target antigen remains unknown. The input lacks base qualities; no much larger clone sits a single base away.

The CDR3 holds 14 amino acids from the cysteine to the phenylalanine. The DNA shown is the 42-base CDR3, in frame from base 1. V sheds 2 bases and J sheds 9 bases, leaving 17 bases between their ends. CDR1 is given as MNHEY and CDR2 as SMNVEV, both from the germline V gene (reference sequence). TCR CDR3 regions were amplified from genomic DNA by multiplex PCR using the deep immunoSEQ assay. Genomic DNA extracted from each cell subset was distributed evenly over all wells of several immunoSEQ 96-well plates, and each plate served as one replicate. Each replicate PCR for unsorted PBMC received roughly 300 ng genomic DNA, equal to 25,000 to 35,000 T cell genomes. Ten immunoSEQ deep assay plates were used to sequence unsorted PBMC genomic DNA. The purified libraries were quantified using a Qubit 3.0 fluorometer, sized with a Bioanalyzer 2100, and then quantified again using the KAPA Library Quantification kit. A separate single-read 150-cycle Illumina NextSeq 550 flow cell was used to sequence each immunoSEQ 96-well plate. The published analysis was carried out like this. The immunoSEQ output contained only junctional sequences without quality scores, so filtering could not match that applied to full-length reads. Sequences were annotated with PyIR, a Python wrapper for IgBLAST v1.9, and V/J genes and CDR3 were assigned using IMGT germline references. Reads were removed for weak V/J assignments (E-value above 1e-6), missing CDR3, stop codons, out-of-frame junctions, or ambiguous translated residues. V3J clonotypes were defined as sequences sharing the same inferred V gene, J gene, and CDR3 amino acid sequence. The percentage overlap between two repertoires was calculated by dividing the number of shared unique clonotypes by the size of the smaller repertoire. Richness of each repertoire was evaluated using RTK rarefaction, the Chao1 estimator, and Recon v2.1 estimates of unobserved clonotypes. TCRdb re-hosts the immuneACCESS table, in-frame sequences only. Its copies lack some clones; in the studies checked, an unresolved V gene accounts for under half of them, and the cause for the rest is not known. The V and J calls and clone size come from that table; D and trimming were worked out from the DNA. The sample table lists about 560,000 clones, around 78% of them with a count of one. Of the sample, about 12% falls within the top ten clones.

The donors were healthy, HIV-negative adults who had no recently reported acute infections or vaccinations. Only Caucasian adults living in Nashville, Tennessee, USA were represented among the donors. In the unsorted samples, around 81 million PBMCs were counted, and genomic DNA was extracted using the QIAamp DNA Blood Mini kit. After blood collection by leukapheresis, PBMCs were isolated using Ficoll-Histopaque density gradient centrifugation and then cryopreserved in the vapor phase of liquid nitrogen. The chain is assembled from TRBV27 and TRBJ2-7; the D gene could be TRBD1 or TRBD2, each one agreeing over 6 bases. The sequence was collected from a woman aged 40 to 49 in good health. Some clones in this sample may be carry-over from other donors' samples. Sequencing was done on a sample of PBMCs. Here the CDR3 is given as CASSLQGTPTTQYF. In nucleotide form, the sequence is TGTGCCAGCAGTTTACAGGGGACTCCTACGACGCAGTACTTC.